These 29 T cell receptor beta chains were sequenced from one sample in a study of CD8 T cells in ankylosing spondylitis. Whole-study results and caveats: Seemingly characteristic of ankylosing spondylitis blood was a TCR beta motif consisting of under 10 highly homologous variants.

These receptors' antigens are unknown. TCRdb analysed the 5' RACE reads with MiXCR anew, one entry per CDR3 protein. The sample has around 390,000 distinct CDR3 sequences; around 20% are singletons. The material sequenced was blood, either unsorted or a sorted T cell fraction (not recorded which). These receptors all stem from a male donor with ankylosing spondylitis.

The gene calls are TRBV15 and TRBJ2-5; no clear D. The CDR3 length is 15 residues. The V gene lost 4 bases and the J gene lost 2 bases, with 14 bases spanning the gap. The germline gives CDR1 LNHNV, CDR2 YYDKDF (reference sequence). CDR3 DNA sequence: TGTGCCACCAGCAAGCCCTCCCCTAGACAAGAGACCCAGTACTTC. Translated, it gives CATSKPSPRQETQYF.

The V call is TRBV9, the J call TRBJ2-3; the D is unclear. From germline, CDR1 is SGDLS and CDR2 YYNGEE. The CDR3 is 14 residues long. Trimming removed 2 bases from V and 0 bases from J, with 7 bases in between. CDR3 amino acids: CASSVTDSTDTQYF. Written as DNA, the CDR3 is TGTGCCAGCAGCGTTACAGATAGCACAGATACGCAGTATTTT.

This chain links TRBV5-1 with TRBJ2-3; the match to TRBD1 covers 11 bases. Trimming took 4 bases from V and 1 from J; bases not matched to a gene: 11. CDR3 length equals 18 residues. Germline V gene sequence: CDR1 SGHRS, CDR2 YFSETQ. CDR3 sequence: CASSPGQGEIAGTDTQYF. DNA of the CDR3: TGCGCCAGCAGCCCGGGACAGGGGGAAATCGCTGGCACAGATACGCAGTATTTT.

This clonotype was counted at least ten times. This chain connects TRBV6-5 to TRBJ2-7; TRBD1 or TRBD2 may be the D gene (5 bases each). Germline CDR1 is MNHEY and CDR2 is SVGAGI. The CDR3 covers 12 residues. The CDR3: CGELRGTYEQYF. CDR3 in DNA: TGTGGAGAGCTCCGGGGCACCTACGAGCAGTACTTC.

The chain is built from TRBV5-4 and TRBJ2-1; TRBD2 matches at 7 bases. V was clipped by 6 bases and J by 4 bases; unmatched bases: 7. CDR3 length: 14 amino acids. The germline gives CDR1 SGHNT, CDR2 YYREEE (reference sequence). The CDR3 bases are TGTGCCAGCACGTGGGGAGCGGGGTACAATGAGCAGTTCTTC. The encoded protein is CASTWGAGYNEQFF. The complete variable domain, with remaining parts taken from reference TRBV5-4 and TRBJ2-1, reads ETGVTQSPTHLIKTRGQQVTLRCSSQSGHNTVSWYQQALGQGPQFIFQYYREEENGRGNFPPRFSGLQFPNYSSELNVNALELDDSALYLCASTWGAGYNEQFFGPGTRLTVL.

V gene TRBV12-3 or TRBV12-4 combines with J gene TRBJ1-6; D ambiguous. The CDR3 is 13 amino acids. The V and J ends lost 2 bases and 10 bases respectively, with 9 bases between them. The CDR3 sequence is CASSLYESSPLHF. The CDR3 DNA reads as TGTGCCAGCAGTTTATACGAATCGTCACCCCTCCACTTT.

The chain has TRBV5-1 and TRBJ2-7; no clear D. This CDR3 spans 15 amino acids. Germline V gene sequence: CDR1 SGHRS, CDR2 YFSETQ. The V end was cut by 0 bases, the J end by 2 bases, with 12 bases between. The CDR3 loop reads CASSLGVRPTYEQYF. The CDR3 DNA follows: TGCGCCAGCAGCTTGGGGGTAAGGCCCACCTACGAGCAGTACTTC.

This clonotype occurred a few times. This rearrangement joins TRBV10-3 to TRBJ2-7; D unclear. Trimming removed 2 bases from V and 2 bases from J, with 13 bases in between. The germline gives CDR1 ENHRY, CDR2 SYGVKD. The CDR3 runs to 15 residues. CDR3 DNA: TGTGCCATCAGTGAGCCCTCTACGTATACCTACGAGCAGTACTTC. Its protein product is CAISEPSTYTYEQYF.

The V call is TRBV27, the J call TRBJ2-5, with D perhaps matching TRBD1 (6 bases). The CDR3 loop spans 13 amino acids. The germline gives CDR1 MNHEY, CDR2 SMNVEV (reference sequence). With 6 bases removed from V and 4 bases from J, the gap between germline ends came to 12 bases. The DNA of the CDR3 is TGTGCCAGCAGCCGGGACATTGCAGAGACCCAGTACTTC. Protein product: CASSRDIAETQYF.

The gene calls are TRBV5-1 and TRBJ2-3, with TRBD2 matching 8 bases. The CDR3 sequence is 13 residues long. CDR1 is SGHRS, CDR2 YFSETQ, per germline. The trim removed 5 bases at V and 5 bases at J, leaving 4 bases unmatched. The CDR3 DNA is TGCGCCAGCAGAACTAGCGGTGGAGATACGCAGTATTTT. It encodes CASRTSGGDTQYF.

The chain links TRBV28 to TRBJ2-3; TRBD2 agrees at 13 bases. The CDR3 has 14 amino acids. CDR1 and CDR2 from the germline V gene are MDHEN and SYDVKM. After removal of 8 bases from V and 7 bases from J, the junction contained 6 bases not matched to a gene. CDR3 DNA: TGTGCCAGCCTCCCGGGACTAGCGGGATATACGCAGTATTTT. Protein sequence: CASLPGLAGYTQYF.

This clonotype was counted between two and nine times. The chain uses TRBV5-1 and TRBJ2-7, with 8 nucleotides matching TRBD1. V was clipped by 0 bases and J by 2 bases; unmatched bases: 4. CDR1 and CDR2 from the germline V gene are SGHRS and YFSETQ. The length of the CDR3 is 15 residues. This CDR3 reads CASSLARGPAYEQYF. CDR3 bases: TGCGCCAGCAGCTTGGCCAGGGGGCCAGCCTACGAGCAGTACTTC.

The J gene is TRBJ2-7, the V gene TRBV7-6; D is undetermined. Per germline, CDR1 SGHVS and CDR2 FNYEAQ. Trimming took off 5 bases at V and 3 bases at J, with 11 bases between the two ends. The CDR3 extends over 13 amino acids. The DNA for the CDR3 is TGTGCCAGCAGCCTCTACAAGGGCTACGAGCAGTACTTC. Translating it yields CASSLYKGYEQYF. Variable domain in full (rest from reference TRBV7-6 and TRBJ2-7): GAGVSQSPRYKVTKRGQDVALRCDPISGHVSLYWYRQALGQGPEFLTYFNYEAQQDKSGLPNDRFSAERPEGSISTLTIQRTEQRDSAMYRCASSLYKGYEQYFGPGTRLTVT.

This clonotype turned up a few times. This chain joins TRBV29-1 and TRBJ1-2; D might be TRBD1 (5 bases). The CDR3 spans 12 residues. The germline gives CDR1 SQVTM, CDR2 ANQGSEA. V lost 6 bases and J 3 bases, leaving 11 bases between the germline ends. The CDR3 spells CSVGDSYYGYTF. The CDR3, as DNA: TGCAGCGTGGGGGACTCCTACTATGGCTACACCTTC.

This clonotype was observed a handful of times. V gene TRBV6-2 or TRBV6-3 combines with J gene TRBJ2-6; 8 nucleotides align to TRBD2. V lost 0 bases, J lost 1 base, and 2 bases stayed unmatched. CDR1 and CDR2 (germline): MNHEY, SVGEGT. The CDR3 spans 17 residues. The CDR3 DNA follows: TGTGCCAGCAGTTACTCGACGGGAGGGTCTGGGGCCAACGTCCTGACTTTC. Its protein is CASSYSTGGSGANVLTF.

The chain employs TRBV20-1 and TRBJ2-5; 8 positions match TRBD2. V shed 2 bases and J 7 bases; nucleotides not matched to a gene: 3. The CDR3 spans 12 residues. Germline assignment: CDR1 DFQATT and CDR2 SNEGSKA (reference sequence). The CDR3, as DNA: TGCAGTGCTAGACGGGAGGGGGTGACCCAGTACTTC. Translating gives CSARREGVTQYF.

This clonotype was seen a few times. The rearrangement uses TRBV6-4 and TRBJ1-1; 10 bases fit TRBD1. The J segment lost 3 bases and the V segment lost 7 bases, leaving 5 bases of the junction unmatched. This CDR3 comprises 14 residues. Germline CDR1 and CDR2: MRHNA and SNTAGT. Here the CDR3 reads CASTAGTGDTEAFF. CDR3 nucleotide sequence: TGTGCCAGCACAGCCGGGACAGGGGACACTGAAGCTTTCTTT.

This sequence joins TRBV28 and TRBJ2-1; TRBD2 might be the D (5 bases). Germline CDR1 MDHEN, CDR2 SYDVKM. The CDR3 is made up of 15 amino acids. V was clipped by 1 base and J by 9 bases, with 16 bases between them. The CDR3 DNA follows: TGTGCCAGCAGTTTATTTCCCGGGATGGGGAGTGAGCAGTTCTTC. Encoded protein: CASSLFPGMGSEQFF.

In this sample, this clonotype turned up a few times. This rearrangement joins TRBV2 to TRBJ2-5, with D tentatively TRBD2 (6 bases). The CDR3 has 13 amino acids. Germline CDR1 and CDR2: SNHLY and FYNNEI. V was clipped by 6 bases and J by 1 base, with 9 bases between them. The CDR3, as DNA: TGTGCCAGCAGAGACGGGAGCCAAGAGACCCAGTACTTC. Protein sequence: CASRDGSQETQYF. The full variable domain, in which reference TRBV2 and TRBJ2-5 provide the parts outside the CDR3, is EPEVTQTPSHQVTQMGQEVILRCVPISNHLYFYWYRQILGQKVEFLVSFYNNEISEKSEIFDDQFSVERPDGSNFTLKIRSTKLEDSAMYFCASRDGSQETQYFGPGTRLLVL.

The V and J genes are TRBV5-1 and TRBJ2-7; 11 bases fit TRBD1. V lost 4 bases and J lost 2; bases outside the gene matches: 5. The CDR3 runs 15 residues. The V gene's germline CDR1 is SGHRS and CDR2 YFSETQ. Here the CDR3 reads CASSRGQGAPYEQYF. The CDR3 DNA sequence: TGCGCCAGCAGCCGCGGACAGGGGGCCCCCTACGAGCAGTACTTC.

The sample holds many counts of this clonotype. V gene TRBV20-1 combines with J gene TRBJ2-7; 8 nucleotides match TRBD1. Trimming at V came to 7 bases and at J to 4 bases, leaving 6 bases not matched to a gene. CDR1 and CDR2 (germline): DFQATT, SNEGSKA (reference sequence). The CDR3 is 12 amino acids. CDR3 region: CSGQGARYEQYF. DNA of the CDR3: TGCAGTGGGCAGGGGGCGCGTTACGAGCAGTACTTC.

The V and J genes are TRBV7-3 and TRBJ2-3; 16 bases fit TRBD2. Losses at the gene ends were 4 bases for V and 8 bases for J; bases not matched to a gene: 6. The CDR3 totals 16 residues. Germline assignment: CDR1 SGHTA and CDR2 FQGTGA. CDR3 protein: CASSSGLAGGESTQYF. DNA for the CDR3: TGTGCCAGCAGCTCGGGACTAGCGGGAGGGGAGAGTACGCAGTATTTT.

The sample holds a few counts of this clonotype. The CDR3 nucleotides are TGCAGTGCTTCGAGGGCGGGAACCTCCTACGAGCAGTACTTC. Encoded protein: CSASRAGTSYEQYF. The V and J genes are TRBV20-1 and TRBJ2-7, with a tentative D call TRBD2 (6 bases). From germline, CDR1 is DFQATT and CDR2 SNEGSKA (reference sequence). Trimming stripped 5 bases from V and 0 bases from J, with 14 bases between. The CDR3 runs 14 residues.

This clonotype was counted only a few times. The rearrangement joins TRBV9 to TRBJ1-3, with D maybe TRBD1 (5 bases). Germline V gives CDR1 SGDLS, CDR2 YYNGEE. Trimming removed 3 bases at V and 4 bases at J, with 17 bases between. This CDR3 has 16 amino acids. The chain's CDR3 is CASSENFGGFGNTIYF. The CDR3 coding sequence is TGTGCCAGCAGCGAGAACTTCGGGGGATTCGGAAACACCATATATTTT.

This clonotype was picked up a small number of times. V is TRBV4-3 and J is TRBJ1-1, with D possibly TRBD1 on 6 matching bases. From germline, CDR1 is LGHNA and CDR2 YSLEER. The CDR3 extends over 15 amino acids. The V gene lost 4 bases and the J gene lost 0 bases, with 12 bases spanning the gap. The chain's CDR3 is CASSREWTVNTEAFF. DNA of the CDR3: TGCGCCAGCAGCCGAGAATGGACAGTGAACACTGAAGCTTTCTTT.

The rearrangement uses TRBV29-1 and TRBJ2-2; tentatively, D is TRBD1 or TRBD2 (5 bases each). Per germline, CDR1 SQVTM and CDR2 ANQGSEA. Deletions cut 4 bases from V and 8 bases from J, with 14 bases between. The CDR3 has 13 amino acids. CDR3: CSVAGTRTGELFF. The CDR3 coding sequence is TGCAGCGTTGCCGGGACCAGGACTGGGGAGCTGTTTTTT.

V is TRBV27 and J is TRBJ1-4, with D tentatively TRBD1 (5 bases). Deletions cut 5 bases from V and 0 bases from J, with 13 bases between. Germline V gene lookup returns CDR1 MNHEY and CDR2 SMNVEV (reference sequence). The CDR3 covers 16 residues. CDR3 loop: CASSPRVGATNEKLFF. CDR3 coding DNA: TGTGCCAGCAGTCCCCGGGTGGGGGCAACTAATGAAAAACTGTTTTTT.

This clonotype was seen a handful of times. The chain carries TRBV5-1 and TRBJ2-5; 10 bases fit TRBD1. The V segment lost 4 bases and the J segment 2 bases; nucleotides outside the gene matches: 5. The CDR3 totals 15 residues. Per germline, CDR1 SGHRS and CDR2 YFSETQ. In DNA form, the CDR3 reads TGCGCCAGCAGCAAACGGACAGGGGGGCAAGAGACCCAGTACTTC. Translating gives CASSKRTGGQETQYF.

The chain carries TRBV19 and TRBJ2-1; 7 bases map to TRBD2. Unmatched junction bases numbered 9, after V lost 7 bases and J lost 9 bases. The CDR3 has 13 amino acids. In germline, CDR1 is LNHDA, CDR2 SQIVND (reference sequence). The CDR3 spells CASNRGRASEQFF. CDR3 sequence (DNA): TGTGCCAGTAATCGGGGGAGGGCCTCTGAGCAGTTCTTC.